The entry below describes one T cell receptor beta chain. The data belong to a study of T-cell reconstitution after alpha-beta-depleted transplantation in children. Using unique molecular identifiers, the investigators prepared the TCRbeta library. One entry per CDR3 protein, called by TCRdb with MiXCR from the PCR reads. The table has around 100,000 distinct CDR3 sequences, 10% seen once; the top ten hold 30% to 35%. Per germline, CDR1 MGHRA and CDR2 YSYEKL. CDR3 length: 15 amino acids. V shed 6 bases and J shed 8 bases, with 17 bases lying between them. The material was PBMCs, obtained before TCRalphabeta/CD19-depleted stem cell transplant. The chain carries TRBV4-1 and TRBJ1-6; D is undetermined. The TCR originated in a boy aged 2 to 10 with acute lymphoblastic leukemia, due to receive a stem cell transplant. CDR3 coding DNA: TGCGCCAGCAGTCCTGAACGGCAGATTTATTCACCCCTCCACTTT. It yields the protein CASSPERQIYSPLHF.